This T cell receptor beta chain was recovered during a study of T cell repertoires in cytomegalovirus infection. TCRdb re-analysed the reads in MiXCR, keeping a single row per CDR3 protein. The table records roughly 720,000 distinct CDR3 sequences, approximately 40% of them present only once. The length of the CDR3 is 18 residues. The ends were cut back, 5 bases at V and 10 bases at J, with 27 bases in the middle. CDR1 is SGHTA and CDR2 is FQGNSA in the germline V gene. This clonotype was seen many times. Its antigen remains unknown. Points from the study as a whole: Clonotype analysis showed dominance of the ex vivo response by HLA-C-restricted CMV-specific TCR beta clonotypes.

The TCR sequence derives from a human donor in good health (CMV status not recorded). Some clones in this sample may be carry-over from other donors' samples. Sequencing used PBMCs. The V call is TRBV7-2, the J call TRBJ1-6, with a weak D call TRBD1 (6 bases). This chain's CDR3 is CASSHELFGRRGKSPLHF. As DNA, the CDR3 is TGTGCCAGCAGCCATGAACTTTTCGGGCGGAGGGGGAAATCACCCCTCCACTTT.